In its sample, the clone carrying this TCR beta chain was seen many times. TCRdb independently ran MiXCR on the RT-PCR reads; one entry per CDR3 protein. In the table there are hundreds of thousands of distinct CDR3 sequences, approximately 14% of which are singletons. This CDR3 has 15 residues. Germline V lookup: CDR1 SGHTA, CDR2 FQGNSA. The V gene end was trimmed by 5 bases and the J gene end by 5 bases; junction bases not matched to a gene: 7. This chain uses TRBV7-2 with TRBJ2-2; 8 bases are shared with TRBD1. The clonotype comes from a female donor in good health, serving as a healthy control. Material for sequencing was memory CD4+ T cells from blood. The CDR3 is CASSQGQAGTGELFF. The CDR3 nucleotides read TGTGCCAGCAGCCAGGGACAGGCGGGGACCGGGGAGCTGTTTTTT.